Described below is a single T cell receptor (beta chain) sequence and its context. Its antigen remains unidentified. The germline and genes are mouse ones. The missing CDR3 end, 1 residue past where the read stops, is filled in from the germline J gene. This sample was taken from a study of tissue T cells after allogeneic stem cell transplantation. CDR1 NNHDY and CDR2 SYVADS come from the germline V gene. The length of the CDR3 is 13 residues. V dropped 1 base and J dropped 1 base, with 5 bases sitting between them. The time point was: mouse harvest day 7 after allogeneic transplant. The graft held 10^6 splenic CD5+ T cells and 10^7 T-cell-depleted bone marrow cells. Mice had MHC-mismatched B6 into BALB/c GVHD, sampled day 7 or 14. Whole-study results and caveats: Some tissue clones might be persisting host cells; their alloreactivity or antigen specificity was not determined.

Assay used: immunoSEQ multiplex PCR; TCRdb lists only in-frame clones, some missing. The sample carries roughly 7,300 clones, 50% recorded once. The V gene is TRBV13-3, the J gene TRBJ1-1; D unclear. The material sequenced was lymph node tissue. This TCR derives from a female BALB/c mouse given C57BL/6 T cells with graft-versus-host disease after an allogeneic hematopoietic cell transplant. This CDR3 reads CASSDTENTEVFF. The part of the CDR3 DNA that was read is TGTGCCAGCAGTGATACAGAAAACACAGAAGTCTTC.